This T cell receptor (beta chain) was recorded in a study of T cell repertoires in cytomegalovirus infection. Looking at the study overall: Carrying CMV and the relevant HLA type showed in public TCR beta signatures. Broader study findings: Dominating the ex vivo response were HLA-C-restricted CMV-specific TCR beta clonotypes. Based on cumulative public TCR beta family frequency, carriers of CMV plus the relevant HLA were identified.

This clonotype was recorded many times. The antigen remains undetermined. TCRdb recomputed calls from the reads with MiXCR, one row per CDR3 protein. The repertoire holds 300,000 or so distinct CDR3 sequences, with under 30% as singletons. The germline CDR1 and CDR2 sequences are SGHVS and FNYEAQ. V was pared by 4 bases and J by 3 bases, with 8 bases of the junction left unmatched. CDR3 length equals 16 residues. This chain uses TRBV7-6 with TRBJ2-3, with 9 bases matching TRBD1. The sample comprised PBMCs. This TCR was recovered from a human donor in good health (CMV status not recorded). Some clones in this sample may be carry-over from other donors' samples. CDR3 nucleotide sequence: TGTGCCAGCAGCTCAAAACCGGGACAGGGAACAGATACGCAGTATTTT. This codes for CASSSKPGQGTDTQYF. Full variable domain (outside the CDR3, taken from reference TRBV7-6 and TRBJ2-3): GAGVSQSPRYKVTKRGQDVALRCDPISGHVSLYWYRQALGQGPEFLTYFNYEAQQDKSGLPNDRFSAERPEGSISTLTIQRTEQRDSAMYRCASSSKPGQGTDTQYFGPGTRLTVL.